A selection of T cell receptor beta chains follows, all from one sample in a study of molecular identifiers for immune sequencing clone quantification. TCRdb itself ran the PCR reads through MiXCR, one entry per CDR3 protein. Of 90,000 or so distinct CDR3 sequences in the sample, around a quarter were seen once. The specimen was naive CD8+ T cells from blood, with Jurkat cell RNA spiked in. The receptors stem from a human donor in good health. Some libraries in this study had Jurkat cell RNA spiked in. Each CDR3 is given with its conserved first and last residue. The order of the fields is clone size, D gene, J gene, V gene, CDR3 DNA, CDR3 protein. A D gene is named only where the DNA matches it firmly. Clone size, where shown, is once, few, many, or a class for clones that have expanded.

>.|TRBD1|TRBJ1-4|TRBV3-1
TGTGCCAGCAGTTCCCTCTGGGACAGCGGTAATGAAAAACTGTTTTTT
CASSSLWDSGNEKLFF
>.|.|TRBJ2-3|TRBV19
TGTGCCAGTAGTATATCCGGACTATTAAACACAGATACGCAGTGTTTT
CASSISGLLNTDTQCF
>many|.|TRBJ2-7|TRBV25-1
TGTGCCAGCAGTACAGGACATTTGTACGAGCAGTACTTC
CASSTGHLYEQYF
>many|.|TRBJ2-3|TRBV4-3
TGCGCCAGCAGCCAAGGAGTTGGCTGGGCAGATACGCAGTATTTT
CASSQGVGWADTQYF
>.|.|TRBJ2-3|TRBV7-6
TGTGCCAGCAGCTTTGGAGGGGGGGCCGGAGATACGCAGTATTTT
CASSFGGGAGDTQYF
>many|.|TRBJ1-4|TRBV7-9
TGTGCCAGCCCCCCAAACGATCGGGAAGGAATAGAAAAACTGTTTTTT
CASPPNDREGIEKLFF
>few|TRBD1|TRBJ2-7|TRBV20-1
TGCAGTGCTAGAGTCAGGGACAGTGCCACCTACGAGCAGTACTTC
CSARVRDSATYEQYF
>.|TRBD1|TRBJ2-4|TRBV20-1
TGCAGTGCTAGACTCCTGACGGGACAGGGAGTCTTAGCCAATAACATTCGGTACTTC
CSARLLTGQGVLANNIRYF
>many|.|TRBJ2-1|TRBV2
TGTGCCAGCAGTGATCCGTCTGATTACGGTGGGCCACCCTACAATGAGCAGTTCTTC
CASSDPSDYGGPPYNEQFF
>medium-sized|.|TRBJ1-1|TRBV7-9
TGTGCCAGCAGCTCGCCCCAGAACAGGTTCATGAACACTGAAGCTTTCTTT
CASSSPQNRFMNTEAFF
>many|TRBD1|TRBJ2-7|TRBV28
TGTGCCAGCAGTGAGATCAGGGGGTTGGCCTACGAGCAGTACTTC
CASSEIRGLAYEQYF
>many|.|TRBJ1-1|TRBV29-1
TGCAGCGCTGATCTACGAGGCACTGAAGCTTTCTTT
CSADLRGTEAFF
>few|TRBD2|TRBJ2-1|TRBV9
TGTGCCAGCAGCACGGGGGGCTCCTACAATGAGCAGTTCTTC
CASSTGGSYNEQFF
>few|TRBD1|TRBJ2-1|TRBV28
TGTGCCAGCAGTTTCCAGGACAGGGGCTACAATGAGCAGTTCTTC
CASSFQDRGYNEQFF
>.|TRBD2|TRBJ2-2|TRBV9
TGTGCCTGCAGCGGACCCTTGGGACTAGCGGGATCTGGGGAGCTGTTTTTT
CACSGPLGLAGSGELFF
>many|TRBD1|TRBJ1-1|TRBV9
TGTGCCAGCAGCGCCTGGGACAGGGACACTGAAGCTTTCTTT
CASSAWDRDTEAFF
>few|.|TRBJ1-1|TRBV20-1
TGCAGTGCGCACGTAGTTGAAGCTTTCTTT
CSAHVVEAFF
>.|.|TRBJ1-2|TRBV6-2/TRBV6-3
TGTGCCAGCAGTTACGTGGGCGTAGAAGGCTACACCTTC
CASSYVGVEGYTF
>.|.|TRBJ2-7|TRBV5-4
TGTGCCGTTCAGCACTCGAGCTCCTACGAGCAGTACTTC
CAVQHSSSYEQYF
>many|.|TRBJ1-6|TRBV7-2
TGTGCCAGCAGCCTTGGCACCGGGGGGTCACCCCTCCACTTT
CASSLGTGGSPLHF
>.|.|TRBJ2-7|TRBV4-3
TGCGCCAGCAGCCAAGATACCAGTCCATGGTTTGAGCAGTACTTC
CASSQDTSPWFEQYF
>.|TRBD1|TRBJ1-5|TRBV12-3/TRBV12-4
TGTGCCAGCAGTTCCGGGACAGTCGGCAATCAGCCCCAGCATTTT
CASSSGTVGNQPQHF
>.|TRBD1|TRBJ2-7|TRBV18
TGTGCCAGCTCACCACGTGGTGAAGGGACAGTTCAGAAGCAGTACTTC
CASSPRGEGTVQKQYF
>many|.|TRBJ2-7|TRBV7-9
TGTGCCAGCAGCACCAACAGTTACGAGCAGTACTTC
CASSTNSYEQYF
>few|.|TRBJ2-3|TRBV20-1
TGCAGTGCTAGAATGGCTAGCGATTCCTCAGATACGCAGTATTTT
CSARMASDSSDTQYF